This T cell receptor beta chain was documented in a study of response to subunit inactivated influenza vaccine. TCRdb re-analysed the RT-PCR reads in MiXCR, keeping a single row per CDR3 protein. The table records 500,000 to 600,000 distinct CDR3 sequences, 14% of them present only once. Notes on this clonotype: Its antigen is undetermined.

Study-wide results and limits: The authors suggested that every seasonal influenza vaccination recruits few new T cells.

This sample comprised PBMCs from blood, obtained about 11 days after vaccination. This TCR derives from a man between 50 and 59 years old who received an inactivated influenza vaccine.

The CDR3 reads CASSYTWDRANYGYTF. The DNA of the CDR3 is TGTGCCAGCAGTTATACCTGGGACAGGGCTAACTATGGCTACACCTTC. This chain links TRBV6-5 with TRBJ1-2, with TRBD1 matching over 9 bases. The CDR3 is 16 residues long. The germline V gene encodes CDR1 MNHEY and CDR2 SVGAGI. J lost 0 bases, V lost 3 bases, and 5 bases had no gene match.